This T cell receptor beta chain emerged from a study of T-cell reconstitution after alpha-beta-depleted transplantation in children. Study findings and constraints: Some patients' high day-60 TCRbeta diversity was attributed to recipient cells surviving conditioning.

Construction of the TCRbeta library involved unique molecular identifiers. TCRdb re-called the PCR reads with MiXCR, one entry per CDR3 protein. The data show 250,000 to 400,000 distinct CDR3 sequences, around 25% seen once. This clonotype was seen only a few times. No antigen is known for it. This CDR3 spans 12 amino acids. V was clipped by 0 bases and J by 3 bases, with 5 bases between them. Germline V lookup: CDR1 SQVTM, CDR2 ANQGSEA. Sequenced here: PBMCs, mostly from graft donor cells, sampled 180 days after TCRalphabeta/CD19-depleted stem cell transplant. V is TRBV29-1 and J is TRBJ1-1; D is uncertain. The origin of this receptor is a male patient younger than 18 who had a stem cell transplant for acute lymphoblastic leukemia, so the T cells may come from the graft donor. The CDR3 protein is CSVEEGYTEAFF. The CDR3, as DNA: TGCAGCGTTGAAGAGGGCTACACTGAAGCTTTCTTT.